These 2 T cell receptor beta chains share one sample of origin, sequenced in a study of T cell responses to AZD1222 COVID-19 vaccine. TCRdb keeps only in-frame clones here, not all; method: immunoSEQ multiplex PCR. The sample contains approximately 93,000 clones, approximately 89% of which appear only once. Source: peripheral blood, taken 28 days after the second AZD1222 dose. The receptor set was obtained from an adult who received the AZD1222 COVID-19 vaccine.

The gene calls are TRBV5-1 and TRBJ2-1, with 11 nucleotides matching TRBD1. The junction had 6 bases not matched to a gene; V was cut back by 7 bases and J by 6 bases. The CDR3 totals 14 residues. CDR1 SGHRS and CDR2 YFSETQ come from the germline V gene. The DNA for the CDR3 is TGCGCCAGCTTCCGGGACAGGGGGATCAATGAGCAGTTCTTC. This translates into CASFRDRGINEQFF.

The J gene is TRBJ2-5, the V gene TRBV4-2; a weak D match, TRBD2 (7 bases). V was cut by 2 bases and J by 4 bases, with 14 bases left in between. The CDR3 covers 15 residues. Germline V gives CDR1 LGHNA, CDR2 YNFKEQ. The DNA of the CDR3 is TGTGCCAGCAGCCAACCTGGGGGGGCCGGAGAGACCCAGTACTTC. Protein product: CASSQPGGAGETQYF.